This T cell receptor beta chain was found in a study of blood T cell repertoires in COVID-19. For the study at large: PBMCs, B-cell-depleted T cells, or T cells provided the cDNA or gDNA that made up the material.

Original handling: Scientists estimated how many nucleated cells there were by amplifying reference gene primers. Sequencing used immunoSEQ multiplex PCR; TCRdb keeps in-frame clones, though not all of them. That table supplies the V and J calls and clone size; D and trimming were determined from the DNA. The sample includes just over 200,000 clones, 85% to 90% of them seen just once. CDR3 length: 15 amino acids. Germline CDR1 is GTSNPN and CDR2 is SVGIG (reference sequence). With V trimmed by 4 bases and J by 0 bases, 6 bases remained unmatched. This TCR was sampled from a man older than 75 with acute or convalescent COVID-19. The sequenced sample consisted of peripheral blood. The chain couples TRBV30 to TRBJ1-5; 7 bases are a match to TRBD1. This CDR3 reads CAWTGTDRSNQPQHF. The CDR3 region has the DNA TGTGCCTGGACGGGGACAGACCGTAGCAATCAGCCCCAGCATTTT.